Below, 10 T cell receptor beta chains from the same sample are listed, as sequenced in a study of regulatory T cells in long-lasting Graves disease. As to time point: newly diagnosed GD, antithyroid drugs for less than 3 months. There was RNA extracted from PBMCs, and the TCR library was made from it. HTBI primers from iRepertoire and Arm-PCR of CDR3 regions yielded the TCR beta libraries. Using its own MiXCR run on the multiplex PCR reads, TCRdb lists one record per CDR3 protein. The repertoire holds over 400,000 distinct CDR3 sequences, with less than 15% as singletons. These data also formed part of another study, on T cells in Graves' hyperthyroidism and ophthalmopathy.

This sample comprised peripheral blood mononuclear cells (PBMCs), obtained at new diagnosis, from a patient treated with antithyroid drugs. Receptors originate from a woman in her forties or fifties with Graves disease.

This clonotype was seen ten or more times. The chain combines TRBV27 with TRBJ1-1; D remains ambiguous. The CDR3 totals 15 residues. Germline CDR1 is MNHEY and CDR2 is SMNVEV (reference sequence). V lost 3 bases, J lost 2 bases, and 13 bases lay in between. Written as DNA, the CDR3 is TGTGCCAGCAGTTTCTCCCCAGCCCCTAACACTGAAGCTTTCTTT. Translated, it gives CASSFSPAPNTEAFF.

This clonotype was found many times. The gene calls are TRBV7-3 and TRBJ2-1, with 7 bases identical to TRBD2. V lost 5 bases and J lost 4; bases outside the gene matches: 8. This CDR3 region has 15 residues. Germline CDR1 and CDR2: SGHTA and FQGTGA. The chain's CDR3 is CASSDLAALYNEQFF. The CDR3 DNA sequence: TGTGCCAGCAGCGATCTAGCGGCCTTATACAATGAGCAGTTCTTC. Variable domain in full (rest from reference TRBV7-3 and TRBJ2-1): GAGVSQTPSNKVTEKGKYVELRCDPISGHTALYWYRQSLGQGPEFLIYFQGTGAADDSGLPNDRFFAVRPEGSVSTLKIQRTERGDSAVYLCASSDLAALYNEQFFGPGTRLTVL.

In this sample, this clonotype turned up many times. The genes are TRBV18 and TRBJ2-3, with 7 bases that match TRBD2. The CDR3 sequence is 16 residues long. The V and J ends lost 6 bases and 2 bases, in that order; junction bases with no gene match: 11. Germline lookup yields CDR1 KGHSH and CDR2 LQKENI. In DNA, the CDR3 is TGTGCCAGCTCCTACTCCTCTAGCGGCTTCACAGATACGCAGTATTTT. This codes for CASSYSSSGFTDTQYF.

The sample holds a few counts of this clonotype. A much larger clonotype is one base distant, so this may be a read error. This chain links TRBV28 with TRBJ1-1, with D perhaps matching TRBD1 (6 bases). This CDR3 is built from 14 residues. V lost 2 bases and J lost 5, with 12 bases in between. Germline lookup yields CDR1 MDHEN and CDR2 SYDVKM. The CDR3: CASSLGAGVTEAFF. The CDR3, as DNA: TGTGCCAGCAGTTTAGGCGCAGGGGTTACTGAAGCTTTCTTT.

This clonotype occurred many times. The rearrangement uses TRBV11-2 and TRBJ2-1; the match to TRBD1 covers 12 bases. Per the germline V gene, CDR1 is SGHAT and CDR2 is FQNNGV. This CDR3 region has 20 residues. V gave up 5 bases and J gave up 4 bases; unmatched junction bases: 18. The CDR3 sequence is CASSPRRVGTGGLGYNEQFF. The CDR3 coding sequence is TGTGCCAGCAGCCCCCGACGGGTAGGGACAGGGGGCTTGGGATACAATGAGCAGTTCTTC.

In this sample, this clonotype turned up many times. The chain employs TRBV7-8 and TRBJ1-5; D is uncertain. Germline V lookup: CDR1 SGHVS, CDR2 FQNEAQ. The germline V and J ends were trimmed by 1 base and 2 bases, with 6 bases remaining between them. The CDR3 loop spans 14 amino acids. The CDR3 region is CASSLGFRNQPQHF. The DNA for the CDR3 is TGTGCCAGCAGCTTAGGGTTTCGCAATCAGCCCCAGCATTTT. Complete variable domain (other parts from reference TRBV7-8 and TRBJ1-5): GAGVSQSPRYKVAKRGQDVALRCDPISGHVSLFWYQQALGQGPEFLTYFQNEAQLDKSGLPSDRFFAERPEGSVSTLKIQRTQQEDSAVYLCASSLGFRNQPQHFGDGTRLSIL.

This clonotype was seen many times. The chain uses TRBV2 and TRBJ1-5, with a possible D match to TRBD1 (5 bases). Between the trimmed V and J ends, which lost 6 bases and 5 bases, there was a span of 11 bases. This CDR3 is 13 amino acids long. Germline CDR1 and CDR2: SNHLY and FYNNEI. The CDR3 reads CASSTQGYQPQHF. CDR3 nucleotides: TGTGCCAGCAGCACCCAGGGTTATCAGCCCCAGCATTTT.

This clonotype came up a few times. The gene calls are TRBV7-3 and TRBJ2-7, with D perhaps TRBD1 or TRBD2 (6 bases each). Looked up from germline, CDR1 is SGHTA and CDR2 is FQGTGA. V lost 5 bases and J lost 7, with 18 bases in between. This CDR3 has 14 amino acids. CDR3 residues: CASSPGGGRGEQYF. The DNA of the CDR3 is TGTGCCAGCAGCCCAGGAGGGGGGCGCGGGGAGCAGTACTTC.

This clonotype was counted ten times or more. This rearrangement joins TRBV28 to TRBJ2-7; D uncertain. Germline lookup yields CDR1 MDHEN and CDR2 SYDVKM. The ends were cut back, 5 bases at V and 2 bases at J, with 16 bases in the middle. This CDR3 region has 15 residues. In nucleotides, the CDR3 is TGTGCCAGCAGTACCCAAAGGACGGAAACCTACGAGCAGTACTTC. It codes for CASSTQRTETYEQYF.

Many counts were recorded for this clonotype. The chain combines TRBV11-1 with TRBJ2-1; 7 nucleotides agree with TRBD1. CDR3 length equals 15 residues. J was trimmed by 13 bases and V by 4 bases; bases with no gene match: 16. Germline-derived CDR1 and CDR2 are SGHAT and FQDESV (reference sequence). The CDR3 sequence: CASSSWDETGSSQFF. In DNA form, the CDR3 reads TGTGCCAGCAGCTCCTGGGACGAGACAGGGTCTAGTCAGTTCTTC.